The sequence of this T cell receptor (beta chain) was determined in a study of blood T cells in healthy people across ages. CDR1 and CDR2 from the germline V gene are SQVTM and ANQGSEA. Trimming stripped 5 bases from V and 3 bases from J, with 5 bases between. There are 11 residues in the CDR3. Points from the study as a whole: Long-lived donors exceeded aged donors in naive CD4+ cells and diversity.

PCR was performed a second time for 7 to 11 cycles using a sample-barcoded 5' primer and a J-beta primer mix. TCRdb itself ran the 5' RACE reads through MiXCR, one entry per CDR3 protein. This table has more than 650,000 distinct CDR3 sequences, more than 25% appearing once. As concerns this clonotype: The antigen is not known.

The data also belong to a second study, concerning T cells of mothers and their children. That source reports: Within related and unrelated pairs, thymic selection shapes TCR recombination output in a similar way.

Sequenced: blood. The clonotype comes from a boy younger than 18 in good health. This chain uses TRBV29-1 with TRBJ2-1; the D is unclear. CDR3 residues: CSVRHYNEQFF. The CDR3 nucleotides read TGCAGCGTTCGCCACTACAATGAGCAGTTCTTC.